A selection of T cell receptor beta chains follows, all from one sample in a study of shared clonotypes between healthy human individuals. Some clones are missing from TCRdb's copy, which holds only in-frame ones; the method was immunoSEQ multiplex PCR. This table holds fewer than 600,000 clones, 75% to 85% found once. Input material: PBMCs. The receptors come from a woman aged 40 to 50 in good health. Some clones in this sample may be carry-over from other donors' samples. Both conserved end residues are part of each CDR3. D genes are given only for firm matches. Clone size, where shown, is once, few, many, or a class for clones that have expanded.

cdr3_nt: TGTGCCAGCAGACCGACAGGGATCGTTCGGTATCAGCCCCAGCATTTT
cdr3_aa: CASRPTGIVRYQPQHF
clone_size: NA
d_call: TRBD1
v_call: TRBV28
cdr3_length: 16
j_call: TRBJ1-5

cdr3_nt: TGTGCCAGCAGTACCTTAGCGGGAGGGGGGCCCTACGAGCAGTACTTC
cdr3_aa: CASSTLAGGGPYEQYF
clone_size: NA
d_call: TRBD2
v_call: TRBV27
cdr3_length: 16
j_call: TRBJ2-7

cdr3_nt: TGTGCCAGCAGAGATACCGGGACAGGATCCTACGAGCAGTACTTC
cdr3_aa: CASRDTGTGSYEQYF
clone_size: NA
d_call: TRBD1
v_call: TRBV27
cdr3_length: 15
j_call: TRBJ2-7

cdr3_nt: TGTGCCAGCAGCCCCCGGGTGGGCCCCTACGAGCAGTACTTC
cdr3_aa: CASSPRVGPYEQYF
clone_size: NA
d_call: NA
v_call: TRBV7-2
cdr3_length: 14
j_call: TRBJ2-7

cdr3_nt: TGTGCCAGCAGCTTGATGGGGGCCTCCTACGAGCAGTACTTC
cdr3_aa: CASSLMGASYEQYF
clone_size: NA
d_call: NA
v_call: TRBV7-8
cdr3_length: 14
j_call: TRBJ2-7

cdr3_nt: TGTGCCAGCAGCGCACGCAGGGGGCGCCTCCTCTACGAGCAGTACTTC
cdr3_aa: CASSARRGRLLYEQYF
clone_size: NA
d_call: NA
v_call: TRBV21-1
cdr3_length: 16
j_call: TRBJ2-7

cdr3_nt: TGCGCCAGCAGCCAAGAGAGAACAGCCCCCCGGCATTTT
cdr3_aa: CASSQERTAPRHF
clone_size: once
d_call: NA
v_call: TRBV4-3
cdr3_length: 13
j_call: TRBJ1-5

cdr3_nt: TGTGCCACCAGCAAAGCAGGGGATTCCGGGGTCGGTGGCTACACCTTC
cdr3_aa: CATSKAGDSGVGGYTF
clone_size: NA
d_call: NA
v_call: TRBV15
cdr3_length: 16
j_call: TRBJ1-2

cdr3_nt: TGTGCCAGTAGTGCGCTAGATGGGGGGATTAAAAACATTCAGTACTTC
cdr3_aa: CASSALDGGIKNIQYF
clone_size: NA
d_call: NA
v_call: TRBV19
cdr3_length: 16
j_call: TRBJ2-4

cdr3_nt: TGCGCCAGCAGTCAACGGGACAGGTTTGAGGAGCAGTACTTC
cdr3_aa: CASSQRDRFEEQYF
clone_size: few
d_call: TRBD1
v_call: TRBV23-1
cdr3_length: 14
j_call: TRBJ2-7

cdr3_nt: TGTGCCAGCAGTACCCCGGGCGGCAGCCCCACAGATACGCAGTATTTT
cdr3_aa: CASSTPGGSPTDTQYF
clone_size: NA
d_call: NA
v_call: TRBV28
cdr3_length: 16
j_call: TRBJ2-3

cdr3_nt: TGTGCCAGCAGCTTAAGCAGAGACGCCGACAATGAGCAGTTCTTC
cdr3_aa: CASSLSRDADNEQFF
clone_size: once
d_call: NA
v_call: TRBV7-3
cdr3_length: 15
j_call: TRBJ2-1

cdr3_nt: TGTGCCATCAGTGAGGTGGGGACCGACACCGGGGAGCTGTTTTTT
cdr3_aa: CAISEVGTDTGELFF
clone_size: NA
d_call: NA
v_call: TRBV10-3
cdr3_length: 15
j_call: TRBJ2-2

cdr3_nt: TGTGCCAGCAACCTAGCGGGAGGAGACACAGATACGCAGTATTTT
cdr3_aa: CASNLAGGDTDTQYF
clone_size: NA
d_call: TRBD2
v_call: TRBV11-2
cdr3_length: 15
j_call: TRBJ2-3

cdr3_nt: TGTGCCATGGCGGGGGCGGGGGTAAGGTCCTACGAGCAGTACTTC
cdr3_aa: CAMAGAGVRSYEQYF
clone_size: once
d_call: NA
v_call: TRBV10-3
cdr3_length: 15
j_call: TRBJ2-7

cdr3_nt: TGCGCCAGCAGCTTGTGGGGACGGAGCCTCGACAATGAGCAGTTCTTC
cdr3_aa: CASSLWGRSLDNEQFF
clone_size: NA
d_call: NA
v_call: TRBV5-1
cdr3_length: 16
j_call: TRBJ2-1

cdr3_nt: TGTGCCAGCAGTTTATTAAGAAACACTGAAGCTTTCTTT
cdr3_aa: CASSLLRNTEAFF
clone_size: NA
d_call: NA
v_call: TRBV28
cdr3_length: 13
j_call: TRBJ1-1

cdr3_nt: TGTGCCAGCAGTACACTGGGAGGCATCCAAGAGACCCAGTACTTC
cdr3_aa: CASSTLGGIQETQYF
clone_size: NA
d_call: NA
v_call: TRBV6-6
cdr3_length: 15
j_call: TRBJ2-5

cdr3_nt: TGTGCCACCAGCAGTCTAGTTAGGGGGCAGTATGGCTACACCTTC
cdr3_aa: CATSSLVRGQYGYTF
clone_size: NA
d_call: TRBD1
v_call: TRBV15
cdr3_length: 15
j_call: TRBJ1-2

cdr3_nt: TGCGCCAGCAGCTTGGACGGCACTTCAGGCGCAGATACGCAGTATTTT
cdr3_aa: CASSLDGTSGADTQYF
clone_size: NA
d_call: NA
v_call: TRBV5-1
cdr3_length: 16
j_call: TRBJ2-3

cdr3_nt: TGCAGCGTTGTAGGGCAGGGTTACTACGAGCAGTACTTC
cdr3_aa: CSVVGQGYYEQYF
clone_size: few
d_call: NA
v_call: TRBV29-1
cdr3_length: 13
j_call: TRBJ2-7

cdr3_nt: TGCGCCAGCAGCCAAAGGGACGGCATGACCTACGAGCAGTACTTC
cdr3_aa: CASSQRDGMTYEQYF
clone_size: NA
d_call: NA
v_call: TRBV4-1
cdr3_length: 15
j_call: TRBJ2-7

cdr3_nt: TGTGCAAGTCGCCCTCCAGCTTTGTGGGACAGGCGCTACGAGCAGTACTTC
cdr3_aa: CASRPPALWDRRYEQYF
clone_size: NA
d_call: NA
v_call: TRBV12-2
cdr3_length: 17
j_call: TRBJ2-7

cdr3_nt: TGTGCCAGCAGCGCCCGGGATAGCGGGTACAATGAGCAGTTCTTC
cdr3_aa: CASSARDSGYNEQFF
clone_size: NA
d_call: TRBD2
v_call: TRBV11-2
cdr3_length: 15
j_call: TRBJ2-1